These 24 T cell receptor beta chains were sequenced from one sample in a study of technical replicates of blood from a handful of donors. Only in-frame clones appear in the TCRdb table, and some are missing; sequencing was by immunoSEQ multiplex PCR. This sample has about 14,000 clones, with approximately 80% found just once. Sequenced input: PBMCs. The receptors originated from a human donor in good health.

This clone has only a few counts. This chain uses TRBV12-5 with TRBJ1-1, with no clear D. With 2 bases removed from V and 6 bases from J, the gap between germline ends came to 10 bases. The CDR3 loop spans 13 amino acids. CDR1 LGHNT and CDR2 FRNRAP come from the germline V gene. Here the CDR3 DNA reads TGTGCTAGTGGTTTGTCTCTGGCACCTGAAGCTTTCTTT. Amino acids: CASGLSLAPEAFF.

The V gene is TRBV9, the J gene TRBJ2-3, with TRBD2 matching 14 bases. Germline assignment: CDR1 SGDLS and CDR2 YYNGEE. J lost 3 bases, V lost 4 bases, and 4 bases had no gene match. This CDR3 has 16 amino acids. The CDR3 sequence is CASSRGTSGSTDTQYF. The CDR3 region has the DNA TGTGCCAGCAGCCGGGGGACTAGCGGGAGTACAGATACGCAGTATTTT.

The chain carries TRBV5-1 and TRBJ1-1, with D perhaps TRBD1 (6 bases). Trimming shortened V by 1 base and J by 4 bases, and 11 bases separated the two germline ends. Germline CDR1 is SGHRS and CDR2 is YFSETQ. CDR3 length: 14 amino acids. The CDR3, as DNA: TGCGCCAGCAGCTTGCAACAGGGTGGCACTGAAGCTTTCTTT. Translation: CASSLQQGGTEAFF.

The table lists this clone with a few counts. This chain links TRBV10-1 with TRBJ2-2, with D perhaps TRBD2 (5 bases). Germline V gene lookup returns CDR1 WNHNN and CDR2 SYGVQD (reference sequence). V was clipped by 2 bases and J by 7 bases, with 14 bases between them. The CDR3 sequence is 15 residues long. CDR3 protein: CASSEGVDYVGELFF. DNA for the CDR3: TGCGCCAGCAGTGAGGGAGTAGACTATGTCGGGGAGCTGTTTTTT.

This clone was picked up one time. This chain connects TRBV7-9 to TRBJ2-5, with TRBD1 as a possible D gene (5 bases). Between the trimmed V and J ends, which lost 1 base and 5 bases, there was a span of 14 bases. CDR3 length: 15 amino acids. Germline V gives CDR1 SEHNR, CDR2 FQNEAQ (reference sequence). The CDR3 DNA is TGTGCCAGCAGCTTAGTCGGTGGGGCTGGGGAGACCCAGTACTTC. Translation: CASSLVGGAGETQYF.

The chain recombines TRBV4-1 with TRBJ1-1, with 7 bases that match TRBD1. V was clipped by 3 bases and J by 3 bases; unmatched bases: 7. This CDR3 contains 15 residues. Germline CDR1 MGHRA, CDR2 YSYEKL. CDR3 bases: TGCGCCAGCAGCCACCTCGAGGGGGCGGACACTGAAGCTTTCTTT. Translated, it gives CASSHLEGADTEAFF.

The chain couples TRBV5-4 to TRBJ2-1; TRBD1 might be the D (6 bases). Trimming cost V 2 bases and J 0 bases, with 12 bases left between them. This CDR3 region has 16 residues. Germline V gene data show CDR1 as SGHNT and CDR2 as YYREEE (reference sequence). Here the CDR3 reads CASSFEGHLSYNEQFF. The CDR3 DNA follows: TGTGCCAGCAGCTTCGAGGGACACCTCTCCTACAATGAGCAGTTCTTC.

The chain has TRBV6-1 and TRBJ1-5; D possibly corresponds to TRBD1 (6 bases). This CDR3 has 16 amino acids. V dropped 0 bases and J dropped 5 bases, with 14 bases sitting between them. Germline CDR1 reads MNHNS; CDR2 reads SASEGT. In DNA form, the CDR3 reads TGTGCCAGCAGTGAAGCATCCGGACAGCTATATCAGCCCCAGCATTTT. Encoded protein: CASSEASGQLYQPQHF.

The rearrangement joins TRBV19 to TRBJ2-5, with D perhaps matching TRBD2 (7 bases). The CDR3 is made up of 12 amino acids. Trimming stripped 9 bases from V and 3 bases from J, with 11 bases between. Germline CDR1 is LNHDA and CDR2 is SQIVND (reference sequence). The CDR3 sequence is CASRGAEETQYF. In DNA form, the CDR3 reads TGTGCCAGCCGGGGGGCCGAAGAGACCCAGTACTTC.

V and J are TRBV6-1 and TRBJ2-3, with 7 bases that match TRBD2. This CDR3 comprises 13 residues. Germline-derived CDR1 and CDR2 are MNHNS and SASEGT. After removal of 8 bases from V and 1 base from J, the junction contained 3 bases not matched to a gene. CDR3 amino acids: CASSSGGTDTQYF. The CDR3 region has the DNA TGTGCCAGCTCTAGCGGAGGCACAGATACGCAGTATTTT.

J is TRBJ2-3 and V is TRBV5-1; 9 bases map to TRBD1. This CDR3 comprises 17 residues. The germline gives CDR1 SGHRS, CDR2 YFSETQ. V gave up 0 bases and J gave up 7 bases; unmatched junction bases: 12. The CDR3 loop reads CASSLAPGTGMGNTQYF. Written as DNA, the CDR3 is TGCGCCAGCAGCTTGGCCCCAGGGACAGGGATGGGAAATACGCAGTATTTT.

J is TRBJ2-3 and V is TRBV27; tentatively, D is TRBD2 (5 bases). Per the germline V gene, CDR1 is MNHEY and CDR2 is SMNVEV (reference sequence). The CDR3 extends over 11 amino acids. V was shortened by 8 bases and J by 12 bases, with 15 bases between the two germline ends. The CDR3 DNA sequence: TGTGCCAGCGGGGAGTGGGTGGCACAGTATTTT. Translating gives CASGEWVAQYF.

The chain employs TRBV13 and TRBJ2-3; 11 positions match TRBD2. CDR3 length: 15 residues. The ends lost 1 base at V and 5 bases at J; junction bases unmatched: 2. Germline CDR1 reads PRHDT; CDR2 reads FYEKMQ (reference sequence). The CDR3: CASSLALAGGDTQYF. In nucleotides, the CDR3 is TGTGCCAGCAGCTTAGCTCTAGCGGGAGGAGATACGCAGTATTTT.

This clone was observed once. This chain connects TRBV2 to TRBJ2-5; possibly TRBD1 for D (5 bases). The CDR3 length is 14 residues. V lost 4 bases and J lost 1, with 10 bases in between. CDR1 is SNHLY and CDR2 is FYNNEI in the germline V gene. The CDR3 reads CASSVAGAQETQYF. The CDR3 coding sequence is TGTGCCAGCAGTGTAGCTGGGGCCCAAGAGACCCAGTACTTC.

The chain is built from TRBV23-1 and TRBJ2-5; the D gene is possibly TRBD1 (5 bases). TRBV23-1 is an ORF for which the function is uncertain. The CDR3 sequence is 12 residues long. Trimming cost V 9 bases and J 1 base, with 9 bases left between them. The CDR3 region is CARGRSQETQYF. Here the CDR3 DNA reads TGCGCCAGGGGGCGCTCCCAAGAGACCCAGTACTTC.

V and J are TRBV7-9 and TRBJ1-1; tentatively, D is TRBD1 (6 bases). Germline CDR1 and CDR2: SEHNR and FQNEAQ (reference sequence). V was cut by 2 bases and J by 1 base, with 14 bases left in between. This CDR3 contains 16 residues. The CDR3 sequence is CASSLSLGTSNTEAFF. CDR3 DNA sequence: TGTGCCAGCAGCTTAAGTCTAGGGACATCGAACACTGAAGCTTTCTTT. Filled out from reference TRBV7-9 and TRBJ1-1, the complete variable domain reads DTGVSQNPRHKITKRGQNVTFRCDPISEHNRLYWYRQTLGQGPEFLTYFQNEAQLEKSRLLSDRFSAERPKGSFSTLEIQRTEQGDSAMYLCASSLSLGTSNTEAFFGQGTRLTVV.

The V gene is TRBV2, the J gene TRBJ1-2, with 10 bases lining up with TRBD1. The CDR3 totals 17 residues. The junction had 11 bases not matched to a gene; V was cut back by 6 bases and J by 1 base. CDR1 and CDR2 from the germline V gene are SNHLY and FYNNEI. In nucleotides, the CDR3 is TGTGCCAGCAGGGTACCCGGGACAGGGGACTTTAACTATGGCTACACCTTC. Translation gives CASRVPGTGDFNYGYTF.

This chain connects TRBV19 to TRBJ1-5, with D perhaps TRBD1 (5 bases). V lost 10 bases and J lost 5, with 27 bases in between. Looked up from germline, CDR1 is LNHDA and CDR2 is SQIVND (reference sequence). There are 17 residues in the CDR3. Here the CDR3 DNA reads TGTGCCACCACGGAGGGCAGGGCCGTTATAATTGATCAGCCCCAGCATTTT. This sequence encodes CATTEGRAVIIDQPQHF. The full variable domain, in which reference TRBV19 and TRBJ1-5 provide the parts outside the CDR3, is DGGITQSPKYLFRKEGQNVTLSCEQNLNHDAMYWYRQDPGQGLRLIYYSQIVNDFQKGDIAEGYSVSREKKESFPLTVTSAQKNPTAFYLCATTEGRAVIIDQPQHFGDGTRLSIL.

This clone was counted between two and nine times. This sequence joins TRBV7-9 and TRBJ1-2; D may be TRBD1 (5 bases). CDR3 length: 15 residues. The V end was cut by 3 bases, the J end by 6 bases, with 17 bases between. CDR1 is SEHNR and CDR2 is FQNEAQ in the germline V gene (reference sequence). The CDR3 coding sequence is TGTGCCAGCAGCTTGAACGCGGGACTTCAGGATGGCTACACCTTC. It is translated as CASSLNAGLQDGYTF.

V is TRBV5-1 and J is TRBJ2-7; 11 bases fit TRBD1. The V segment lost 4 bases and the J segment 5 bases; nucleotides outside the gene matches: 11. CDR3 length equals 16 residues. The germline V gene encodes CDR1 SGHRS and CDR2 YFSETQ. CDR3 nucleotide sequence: TGCGCCAGCAGCCCCGGATGGGGGACAGGGGGAGACGAGCAGTACTTC. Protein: CASSPGWGTGGDEQYF.

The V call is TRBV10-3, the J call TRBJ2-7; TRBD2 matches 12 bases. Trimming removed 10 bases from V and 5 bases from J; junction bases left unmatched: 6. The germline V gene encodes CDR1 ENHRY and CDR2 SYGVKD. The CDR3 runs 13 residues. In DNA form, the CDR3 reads TGTGCCACTCGGACTAGCGGGGTCCACGAGCAGTACTTC. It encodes CATRTSGVHEQYF.

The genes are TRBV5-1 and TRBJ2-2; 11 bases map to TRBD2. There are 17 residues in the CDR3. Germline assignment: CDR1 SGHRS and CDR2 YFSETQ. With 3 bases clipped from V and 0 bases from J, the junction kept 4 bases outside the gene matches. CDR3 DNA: TGCGCCAGCAGCTACGTTAGCGGGAGGGCGAACACCGGGGAGCTGTTTTTT. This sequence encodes CASSYVSGRANTGELFF.

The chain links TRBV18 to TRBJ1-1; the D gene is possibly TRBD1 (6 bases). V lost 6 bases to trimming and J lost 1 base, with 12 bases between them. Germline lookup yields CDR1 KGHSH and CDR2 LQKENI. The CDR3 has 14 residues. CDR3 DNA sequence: TGTGCCAGCTCGTATCCGGGACAGAACACTGAAGCTTTCTTT. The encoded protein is CASSYPGQNTEAFF.

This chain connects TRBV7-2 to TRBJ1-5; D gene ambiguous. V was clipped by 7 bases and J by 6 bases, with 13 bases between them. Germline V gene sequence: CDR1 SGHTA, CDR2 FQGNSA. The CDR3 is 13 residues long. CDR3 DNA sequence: TGTGCCAGCACCGACACACTAGGTCAGCCCCAGCATTTT. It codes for CASTDTLGQPQHF.